This is a list of T cell receptor beta chains from one sample in a study of shared clonotypes between healthy human individuals. Measured with immunoSEQ multiplex PCR; TCRdb has only the in-frame clones, and not every one. The profile shows roughly 1.4 million clones, 98% of them singletons. Source material: naive CD4+ T cells sorted from blood. The receptors stem from a man in his thirties or forties in good health. Both conserved end residues are part of each CDR3. Each record gives: CDR3 DNA, CDR3 protein, J gene, V gene, clone size, D gene. D genes are given only for firm matches. Part of the rows lack a size; the others show once, few, many or a class for expanded clones.

CDR3 DNA: TGTGCCAGCAGCGAGAGGGCGATGTGGGCAAAGAACACCGGGGAGCTGTTTTTT; CDR3 protein: CASSERAMWAKNTGELFF; J gene: TRBJ2-2; V gene: TRBV9; clone size: NA; D gene: NA
CDR3 DNA: TGTGCCACCAGCAGAGATGTGGGGCCAGGGGGAAAAGAGACCCAGTACTTC; CDR3 protein: CATSRDVGPGGKETQYF; J gene: TRBJ2-5; V gene: TRBV15; clone size: NA; D gene: TRBD1
CDR3 DNA: TGTGCCAGTAGTAAAGGACTAGCGGGGATACAAGAGACCCAGTACTTC; CDR3 protein: CASSKGLAGIQETQYF; J gene: TRBJ2-5; V gene: TRBV19; clone size: NA; D gene: TRBD2
CDR3 DNA: TGTGCCTTCCTGGGGCTAGCGGGATATCAGTCCTACAATGAGCAGTTCTTC; CDR3 protein: CAFLGLAGYQSYNEQFF; J gene: TRBJ2-1; V gene: TRBV30; clone size: NA; D gene: TRBD2
CDR3 DNA: TGTGCCAGCAGTCAACAAGTGGACGAGCAGTACTTC; CDR3 protein: CASSQQVDEQYF; J gene: TRBJ2-7; V gene: TRBV6-5; clone size: NA; D gene: NA
CDR3 DNA: TGTGCCAGCAGCTTTACCCGGACCTTTAACACCGGGGAGCTGTTTTTT; CDR3 protein: CASSFTRTFNTGELFF; J gene: TRBJ2-2; V gene: TRBV7-3; clone size: once; D gene: NA
CDR3 DNA: TGTGCCAGCAGCGTAGGAGTGCAGGGGGAGACCCAGTACTTC; CDR3 protein: CASSVGVQGETQYF; J gene: TRBJ2-5; V gene: TRBV9; clone size: NA; D gene: NA
CDR3 DNA: TGTGCCAGCAGCTTGACAGCGGTATCGGCTGAAGCTTTCTTT; CDR3 protein: CASSLTAVSAEAFF; J gene: TRBJ1-1; V gene: TRBV11-3; clone size: NA; D gene: NA
CDR3 DNA: TGTGCCAGCAGCAAAACTGGACCCCCATTAGGTTACAATGAGCAGTTCTTC; CDR3 protein: CASSKTGPPLGYNEQFF; J gene: TRBJ2-1; V gene: TRBV21-1; clone size: NA; D gene: NA
CDR3 DNA: TGTGCCAGCAGCGTAGACAGGGGGCTCCGAGAGACCCAGTACTTC; CDR3 protein: CASSVDRGLRETQYF; J gene: TRBJ2-5; V gene: TRBV9; clone size: NA; D gene: TRBD1
CDR3 DNA: TGTGCCAGCAGTTTCGGGGTGTACACCGGGGAGCTGTTTTTT; CDR3 protein: CASSFGVYTGELFF; J gene: TRBJ2-2; V gene: TRBV27; clone size: NA; D gene: NA
CDR3 DNA: TGCGCCAGCAGTGATCAGGGTGTTAGCGGCACTGAAGCTTTCTTT; CDR3 protein: CASSDQGVSGTEAFF; J gene: TRBJ1-1; V gene: TRBV10-1; clone size: once; D gene: NA
CDR3 DNA: TGCAGCGCAAGATACGGGATTAGCGGGAGTTTTTACAATGAGCAGTTCTTC; CDR3 protein: CSARYGISGSFYNEQFF; J gene: TRBJ2-1; V gene: TRBV29-1; clone size: NA; D gene: TRBD2
CDR3 DNA: TGCGCCAGCAGCTTAGGTAGCGGGAGGTCCAATGAGCAGTTCTTC; CDR3 protein: CASSLGSGRSNEQFF; J gene: TRBJ2-1; V gene: TRBV5-1; clone size: NA; D gene: TRBD2
CDR3 DNA: TGTGCCAGCAGTACACCTGCAGATACGCAGTATTTT; CDR3 protein: CASSTPADTQYF; J gene: TRBJ2-3; V gene: TRBV28; clone size: NA; D gene: NA
CDR3 DNA: TGTGCCAGCTCACCACGACAGCGCCCCGAAACTGAAGCTTTCTTT; CDR3 protein: CASSPRQRPETEAFF; J gene: TRBJ1-1; V gene: TRBV18; clone size: NA; D gene: NA
CDR3 DNA: TGTGCCAGCAGCTTAGCGGGAGGGCCGCATGAGCAGTTCTTC; CDR3 protein: CASSLAGGPHEQFF; J gene: TRBJ2-1; V gene: TRBV7-9; clone size: NA; D gene: TRBD2
CDR3 DNA: TGTGCCAGCAGCCCTGGGCACCAAGAGACCCAGTACTTC; CDR3 protein: CASSPGHQETQYF; J gene: TRBJ2-5; V gene: TRBV7-3; clone size: NA; D gene: NA
CDR3 DNA: TGTGCCATCAGTGCGAGCACCGGGGAGCTGTTTTTT; CDR3 protein: CAISASTGELFF; J gene: TRBJ2-2; V gene: TRBV10-3; clone size: few; D gene: NA
CDR3 DNA: TGTGCCTGGAGTACCCTCAGAGCCGGGGAGCTGTTTTTT; CDR3 protein: CAWSTLRAGELFF; J gene: TRBJ2-2; V gene: TRBV30; clone size: NA; D gene: NA
CDR3 DNA: TGTGCCAGCAGCGTAGGCGGGAACTACAATGAGCAGTTCTTC; CDR3 protein: CASSVGGNYNEQFF; J gene: TRBJ2-1; V gene: TRBV9; clone size: NA; D gene: NA
CDR3 DNA: TGCGCCAGCAGCCAAGATGGGGGGGGCACAGATACGCAGTATTTT; CDR3 protein: CASSQDGGGTDTQYF; J gene: TRBJ2-3; V gene: TRBV4-1; clone size: NA; D gene: TRBD2
CDR3 DNA: TGCGCCAGCAGCCCGGACGGACAGAGTGCCTACGAGCAGTACTTC; CDR3 protein: CASSPDGQSAYEQYF; J gene: TRBJ2-7; V gene: TRBV5-1; clone size: NA; D gene: NA
CDR3 DNA: TGTGCCAGCAGTTTACTTACAGGGGGGAGAAACACCATATATTTT; CDR3 protein: CASSLLTGGRNTIYF; J gene: TRBJ1-3; V gene: TRBV28; clone size: once; D gene: TRBD1
CDR3 DNA: TGTGCCAGCAGTTTGAACACTCAGACCTACAATGAGCAGTTCTTC; CDR3 protein: CASSLNTQTYNEQFF; J gene: TRBJ2-1; V gene: TRBV28; clone size: NA; D gene: NA
CDR3 DNA: TGCGCCAGCAGCAAGGACAGTGTACAGGCGTACGAGCAGTACTTC; CDR3 protein: CASSKDSVQAYEQYF; J gene: TRBJ2-7; V gene: TRBV5-1; clone size: NA; D gene: NA
CDR3 DNA: TGTGCCAGCAGCTCGAATTGGGCCAGCAATCAGCCCCAGCATTTT; CDR3 protein: CASSSNWASNQPQHF; J gene: TRBJ1-5; V gene: TRBV7-2; clone size: NA; D gene: NA
CDR3 DNA: TGTGCCAGCAGCTTAGGTGGGACTACTAACACCGGGGAGCTGTTTTTT; CDR3 protein: CASSLGGTTNTGELFF; J gene: TRBJ2-2; V gene: TRBV11-3; clone size: NA; D gene: TRBD2
CDR3 DNA: TGTGCCACCAGCAGAAACCCCGGGACTAGCGGCACAGATACGCAGTATTTT; CDR3 protein: CATSRNPGTSGTDTQYF; J gene: TRBJ2-3; V gene: TRBV15; clone size: NA; D gene: TRBD2
CDR3 DNA: TGTGCCAGCAGCTTTACGACGGGGGATAGCAATCAGCCCCAGCATTTT; CDR3 protein: CASSFTTGDSNQPQHF; J gene: TRBJ1-5; V gene: TRBV5-8; clone size: NA; D gene: NA
CDR3 DNA: TGTGCCAGCACCACGGTGACCGGCGGCATCTCTGGAAACACCATATATTTT; CDR3 protein: CASTTVTGGISGNTIYF; J gene: TRBJ1-3; V gene: TRBV14; clone size: NA; D gene: NA
CDR3 DNA: TGTGCCAGCAGCTTTCGGGACTTCTCCTACAATGAGCAGTTCTTC; CDR3 protein: CASSFRDFSYNEQFF; J gene: TRBJ2-1; V gene: TRBV5-5; clone size: NA; D gene: NA
CDR3 DNA: TGTGCCAGCAGTTACCCAGATCGGGACAAGGAAGCTTTCTTT; CDR3 protein: CASSYPDRDKEAFF; J gene: TRBJ1-1; V gene: TRBV6-5; clone size: NA; D gene: NA